The T cell receptor (beta chain) described here comes from a study of blood T cell repertoires in COVID-19 (dated by TCRdb to 2020 to 2021). With respect to the entire study: Samples from collaborators originated in the United States, Italy and Spain and spanned both the acute and convalescent phases of COVID-19. Samples were obtained from the ongoing ImmuneRACE study (first 160 participants) and from 1,254 subjects provided by 6 global collaborators. The dataset comprised deeply sampled blood TCRbeta repertoires from subjects exposed to, actively infected with, or recovered from COVID-19. The repertoires were released in a freely available public database intended as a resource for research on the immune response to SARS-CoV-2. HLA class I and class II types, where available, came from metadata supplied by the sample provider rather than from assay-based typing. Sample metadata almost always included a de-identified subject ID, COVID-19 status, age in years and sex. The material from the prospective study consisted of cDNA or gDNA derived from T cells, B-cell-depleted T cells, or PBMCs.

The immunoSEQ Assay, a bias-controlled multiplex PCR, was used to amplify TCRbeta CDR3 regions from genomic DNA. The authors' analysis ran thus. The number of nucleated cells in each sample was estimated by amplification of reference gene primers within the assay. To quantify the absolute abundance of each unique TCRbeta CDR3 rearrangement, sequence reads were collapsed and filtered. Productive Simpson clonality was computed per sample as the square root of Simpson's diversity index over productive rearrangements. The table was pulled from immuneACCESS by TCRdb, which kept in-frame rearrangements only. Such tables lose some clones; where checked, under half of the loss comes from unresolved V genes, and the rest has no known cause. D and trimming come from the DNA, and the V and J calls and clone size come from that table. This sample holds approximately 150,000 clones; roughly 87% were observed only once. The ten largest clones represent just under 4% of the sample.

The paper as a whole reports these results and caveats: How much clinical and demographic metadata was included differed by source and by participant, and the metadata was provided uncurated.

Another Seattle source contributed samples from volunteer blood donors who had recovered from COVID-19. The collaborating institutions used their own protocols to collect whole blood in K2EDTA tubes. For TCRbeta analysis, collaborators shipped samples as frozen whole blood, isolated PBMCs, or DNA extracted from either of those sample types. After removal of 6 bases from V and 4 bases from J, the junction retains 8 bases not matched to a gene. From the cysteine through the phenylalanine, the CDR3 covers 16 amino acids. Only the CDR3 region is kept as DNA, spanning 48 bases read in frame from base 1. Worth noting for this clone: Its cognate antigen has yet to be identified. No much larger clonotype is one base removed from it; base qualities were not supplied.

The sample was peripheral blood. The chain is encoded by TRBV23-1 joined to TRBJ2-2; TRBD1 lines up with 10 middle nucleotides. TRBV23-1 falls under the ORF class, with uncertain function. The clonotype was recovered from a woman aged 60-75 years who had recovered from COVID-19. The CDR3 loop reads CASSPTGTGATGELFF. The nucleotide sequence reads TGCGCCAGCAGCCCTACCGGGACAGGGGCCACCGGGGAGCTGTTTTTT.